This TCR beta chain was sequenced in a study of cytomegalovirus exposure and HLA in healthy donors (dated by TCRdb to 2015 to 2018). Regarding the study in general: According to an earlier analysis of a few hundred of the donors, roughly 180 million T cells yielded roughly 100 million unique TCR beta sequences and roughly 280 Gb of sequence data. All discovery cohort repertoires had been generated using a single sequencing platform. Around 320 gigabases of sequencing data and 70 million to 85 million unique TCR sequences were included in an early release covering about 700 HLA-typed donors. The study aimed to test whether cataloging public T cell receptors could reveal signatures of past pathogen exposure. The study combined high-throughput TCR immunosequencing, statistical association of individual TCRs with disease status, and machine learning to predict cytomegalovirus infection status. An earlier analysis of about 600 of the donors used high-throughput TCR beta sequencing to judge whether each TCR beta V gene segment behaved as functional or pseudogenic. A later genetic analysis took genome-wide SNP genotypes for about 55% of the 666 donors and used that subset as a discovery cohort. Class I and class II HLA loci were covered by the typing at four-digit resolution. The study profiled the T cell repertoires of around 700 subjects by immunosequencing and related them to cytomegalovirus serostatus. A later analysis re-analyzed previously published TCR beta repertoires from approximately 700 donors and added high-resolution HLA genotyping to study TCR occurrence patterns. Of the roughly 400 genotyped donors, roughly 85% fell in the genetic ancestry cluster associated with self-reported Caucasian donors. Typing coverage differed by locus: A, B, C, DRB1 and DQB1 were typed in about 620-630 donors, DQA1 in about 500, DPA1 in roughly 590, and DPB1 in just under 480. Besides the first cohort of some 670 subjects, a separate validation cohort made up of over 95 different subjects was used. Donor age, sex, ethnicity and CMV serostatus were collected together with the repertoire data. Four to six DR-DQ haplotypes were handled as single units for association and clustering, since linkage in the cohort was strong. Among over 350 genotyped donors of the cohort, an average of 235,054 unique TCR beta nucleotide sequences were sequenced per donor, around 18% of them non-productive. Rather than using new phenotypic data, the later analysis identified candidate immune exposures from TCR beta sequences and from how often those sequences occurred across donors. Overall results and qualifications from the work: In an earlier analysis of under 600 of the donors, most TCR beta V segments were observed in productive rearrangements about 87% or about 30% of the time, broadly matching IMGT annotations. In vitro tests confirmed that a few of the cytomegalovirus-associated TCR beta chains recognize cytomegalovirus antigens. Because counts were too low, 15 to 20 rarely observed V segments, including chromosome 9 orphons, were excluded from the earlier analysis of 500 to 700 of the donors. Because HLA typing was unavailable for some donors at each locus, only the typed subset was used in association tests. Compared with equally common non-associated chains, HLA-associated TCR beta chains in a later analysis were more clonally expanded and had lower generation probabilities. The presence/absence analyses assumed that sequencing depth was roughly uniform across donors, and that assumption may not be true. It was suggested by the authors that the approach could potentially be generalized to other disease states and immunological phenotypes. CMV serostatus was the only immune exposure information available for the cohort. In the study, about 150 TCR beta chains were listed as associated with cytomegalovirus. The classifier was reported to diagnose cytomegalovirus status with high specificity and sensitivity in both the original cohort and the validation cohort. The sequencing pipeline was judged likely to have produced a cluster of highly shared sequence variants as a technical artifact. Linkage disequilibrium might explain the correlated functional status among segregating V segments, but an unknown experimental factor could not be ruled out. In a later analysis, TCR association rates were found to vary across HLA loci, with the most associated TCRs seen for DRB1 alleles and the fewest for HLA-C alleles. Most TCR sequences were seen in very few donors, while some public TCRs were found in many individuals. Some IMGT-functional V segments, including TRBV6-2 and TRBV6-3, could not be distinguished by the 87-base-pair reads and were therefore excluded. A further reported finding was that TCR beta sequences accurately predicted the HLA-A and HLA-B alleles for most subjects in the first cohort. Only TCR beta chains were sequenced in this cohort, and the absence of alpha or paired-chain data limited detectable features. Specific HLA alleles were associated with 15,000 to 20,000 TCR beta sequences at a false discovery rate of 0.05 in a later analysis. A later analysis found that most CMV-associated TCR beta chains appeared HLA-restricted, with HLA associations seemingly driven largely by CMV exposure. A later analysis reported that several top co-occurrence clusters appeared linked to parvovirus B19, influenza, CMV and Epstein-Barr virus. When HLA alleles, especially DR and DQ, strongly co-occurred, TCR associations were difficult to assign to individual alleles. A later genetic analysis associated a missense DCLRE1C variant with V-gene and J-gene trimming of TCR beta chains, and an independent cohort replicated the association. According to a later genetic analysis, donors in an Asian-associated ancestry cluster had fewer N-insertions in productive TCRs than the approximately 710-donor mean.

The library was made by the immunoSEQ multiplex PCR assay. For the multiplex PCR, a mixture combining 60 forward primers for TCR Vbeta segments and 13 reverse primers for TCR Jbeta segments was used. Amplification of the CDR3 region of rearranged TCR beta genes was performed with a multiplex PCR assay on genomic DNA. Amplified TCR beta libraries were sequenced as 87-base-pair reads on the Illumina HiSeq System. Per the authors' processing: Across the 500 to 750 repertoires, a later analysis counted 80 million or so unique TCR beta chains, roughly 11 million of which were shared by at least two donors. A nearest-neighbor algorithm error-corrected the raw reads and collapsed the reads into unique sequences, merging closely related sequences to remove PCR and sequencing errors. V, D and J gene segments were assigned by aligning CDR3 sequences to IMGT reference sequences. For a sequence to be retained, a match of at least six nucleotides to both a V gene segment and a J gene segment was required. A rearrangement counted as productive if the CDR3 had no stop codons and remained in frame with V and J, and every other rearrangement counted as non-productive. Following IMGT convention, CDR3 was defined as the stretch from the second conserved V-encoded cysteine up to the conserved J-encoded phenylalanine. In an earlier analysis of more than 550 of the donors, sequences lacking an unambiguous match to a single V gene segment were excluded. An earlier analysis of under 750 of the donors called V segments functional above 56.7% productive rearrangements and segregating when the between-donor standard deviation exceeded 5%. A statistical classification framework was built for diagnosing cytomegalovirus status from the catalog of TCR beta chain sequences. In a later analysis, V and J genes were assigned by comparing TCR nucleotide sequences against IMGT/GENE-DB human TR gene sequences. Using the TCRdist pipeline, a later analysis assigned CDR3 sequences along with most-parsimonious VDJ recombination scenarios. A later analysis defined each TCR beta chain by its CDR3 amino acid sequence plus V-gene family, and excluded reads lacking a unique V-gene family. In a later analysis, 500 to 700 highly shared, low-generation-probability nucleotide sequences were removed to address suspected cross-contamination and a sequencing artifact. In a later analysis, a clonal expansion index was calculated for each public chain from normalized within-repertoire ranks of inferred template counts. In a later analysis, generation probabilities were computed using a VDJ recombination model fitted to out-of-frame rearrangements, and the results were checked against IGoR. In a later analysis, TCR-TCR, TCR-HLA and TCR-CMV co-occurrence was scored with hypergeometric tests, and a repertoire-size bias correction was applied to TCR pairs. A later analysis estimated false discovery rates by permuting HLA or CMV assignments 20 times. In a later analysis, co-occurring TCRs were grouped with DBSCAN, and TCRdist sequence similarity was added when clustering was performed within HLA-allele-positive subsets. For co-occurrence clustering, repertoires with fewer than 30,000 or more than 120,000 public chains were excluded, along with roughly 5 repertoires with anomalous nucleotide sharing. As stored in TCRdb, this immuneACCESS dataset retains in-frame rearrangements with V and J assigned. A fraction of the clones does not appear; measured against another copy, unresolved V genes explain less than half of the discrepancy, and the remainder lacks a known reason. V, J and clone size reflect that table, while D and trimming were determined from the DNA. This sample lists approximately 100,000 clones; approximately 80% were detected once. The ten largest clones take up around 12% of the sample.

The cohort consisted of more than 650 healthy bone marrow donors. At the time of sampling, all cohort members were nominally healthy, though unrecorded immune exposures were likely present. The donor tested CMV seropositive and was one of the 289 seropositive cohort members. A peripheral blood sample was provided by each donor, and peripheral blood mononuclear cells were used for TCR beta sequencing. Genomic DNA was extracted from the blood cell samples with the Qiagen DNeasy Blood Extraction Kit. About this clone: This clone's antigen is unknown. No much larger clonotype is one base removed from it; base qualities were not supplied.

The CDR3 measures 15 amino acids from cysteine to phenylalanine. Here the CDR3 DNA is all that survives: 45 bases in frame from base 1. At the junction V is shortened by 6 bases and J by 0 bases, with 14 bases in between. CDR1 and CDR2, per the germline V gene (reference sequence), are MNHEY and SMNVEV. What was sequenced was PBMCs. The rearrangement joined TRBV27 to TRBJ1-2; the D region possibly corresponds to TRBD1 (5 bases align). This receptor was taken from a woman in her thirties or forties in good health and CMV-seropositive. The CDR3 region reads CASRPRWGTNYGYTF. The DNA is as follows: TGTGCCAGCAGACCCCGGTGGGGCACTAACTATGGCTACACCTTC.